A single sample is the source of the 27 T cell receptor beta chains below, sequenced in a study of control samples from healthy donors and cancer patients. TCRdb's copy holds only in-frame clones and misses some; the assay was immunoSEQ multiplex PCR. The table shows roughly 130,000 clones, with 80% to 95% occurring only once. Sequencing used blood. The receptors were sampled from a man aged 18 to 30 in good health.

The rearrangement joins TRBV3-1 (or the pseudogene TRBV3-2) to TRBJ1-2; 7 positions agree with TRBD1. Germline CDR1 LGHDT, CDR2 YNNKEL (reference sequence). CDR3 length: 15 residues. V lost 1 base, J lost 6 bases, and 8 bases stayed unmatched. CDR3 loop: CASSQGGTALHGYTF. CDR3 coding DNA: TGTGCCAGCAGCCAAGGAGGGACAGCCCTCCATGGCTACACCTTC.

Written as DNA, the CDR3 is TGTGCCAGCATCGGGAGTCGGGGGCTTGGGACTGAAGCTTTCTTT. It translates to CASIGSRGLGTEAFF. The chain is built from TRBV25-1 and TRBJ1-1, with D maybe TRBD1 (6 bases). The CDR3 extends over 15 amino acids. The ends were cut back, 7 bases at V and 5 bases at J, with 20 bases in the middle. The germline gives CDR1 MGHDK, CDR2 SYGVNS.

The CDR3 region has the DNA TGTGCCAGCAGCCGTTTTGGACAGGCAACACTTGTTGGGGCCAACGTCCTGACTTTC. Translating gives CASSRFGQATLVGANVLTF. The gene calls are TRBV7-9 and TRBJ2-6, with 7 positions matching TRBD1. The V and J ends lost 5 bases and 3 bases, in that order; junction bases with no gene match: 16. The CDR3 runs 19 residues. Germline V lookup: CDR1 SEHNR, CDR2 FQNEAQ (reference sequence).

This CDR3 reads CASNPLGAVRSNEQFF. In DNA form, the CDR3 reads TGTGCCAGCAATCCCCTTGGGGCGGTCCGTTCCAATGAGCAGTTCTTC. The chain joins TRBV27 to TRBJ2-7, with a possible D match to TRBD1 (5 bases). The J call may be mistaken, given a closer DNA end match to TRBJ2-1. The CDR3 extends over 16 amino acids. Germline values: CDR1 MNHEY, CDR2 SMNVEV (reference sequence).

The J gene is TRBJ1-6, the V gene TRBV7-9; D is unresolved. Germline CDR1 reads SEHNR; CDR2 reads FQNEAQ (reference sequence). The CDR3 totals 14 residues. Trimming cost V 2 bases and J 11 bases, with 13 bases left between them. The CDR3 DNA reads TGTGCCAGCAGCTTAACGGAGGGCAGAGCACCCCTCCACTTT. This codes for CASSLTEGRAPLHF.

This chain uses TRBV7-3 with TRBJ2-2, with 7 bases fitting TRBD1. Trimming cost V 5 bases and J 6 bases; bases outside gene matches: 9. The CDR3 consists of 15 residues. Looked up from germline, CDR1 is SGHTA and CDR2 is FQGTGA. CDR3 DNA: TGTGCCAGCAGCCCGAGGGACAGCATATCCGGGGAGCTGTTTTTT. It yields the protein CASSPRDSISGELFF. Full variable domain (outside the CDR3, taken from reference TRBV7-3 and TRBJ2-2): GAGVSQTPSNKVTEKGKYVELRCDPISGHTALYWYRQSLGQGPEFLIYFQGTGAADDSGLPNDRFFAVRPEGSVSTLKIQRTERGDSAVYLCASSPRDSISGELFFGEGSRLTVL.

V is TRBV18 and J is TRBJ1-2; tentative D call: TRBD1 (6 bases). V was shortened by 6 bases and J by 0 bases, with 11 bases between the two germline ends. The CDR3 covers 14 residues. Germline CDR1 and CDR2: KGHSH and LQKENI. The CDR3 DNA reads TGTGCCAGCTCGGGGACATCTGCTAACTATGGCTACACCTTC. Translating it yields CASSGTSANYGYTF. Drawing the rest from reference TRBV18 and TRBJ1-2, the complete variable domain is NAGVMQNPRHLVRRRGQEARLRCSPMKGHSHVYWYRQLPEEGLKFMVYLQKENIIDESGMPKERFSAEFPKEGPSILRIQQVVRGDSAAYFCASSGTSANYGYTFGSGTRLTVV.

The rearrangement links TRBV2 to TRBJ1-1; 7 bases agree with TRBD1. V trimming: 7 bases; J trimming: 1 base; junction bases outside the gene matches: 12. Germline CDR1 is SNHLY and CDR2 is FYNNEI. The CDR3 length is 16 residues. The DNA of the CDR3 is TGTGCCAGCACCCTACGGAGGAACAGGGGGAACACTGAAGCTTTCTTT. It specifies CASTLRRNRGNTEAFF.

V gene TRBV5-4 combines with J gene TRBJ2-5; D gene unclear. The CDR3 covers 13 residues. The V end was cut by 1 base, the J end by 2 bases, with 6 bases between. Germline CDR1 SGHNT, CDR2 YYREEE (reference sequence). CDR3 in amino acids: CASSLWQQETQYF. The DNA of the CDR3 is TGTGCCAGCAGCTTGTGGCAGCAAGAGACCCAGTACTTC.

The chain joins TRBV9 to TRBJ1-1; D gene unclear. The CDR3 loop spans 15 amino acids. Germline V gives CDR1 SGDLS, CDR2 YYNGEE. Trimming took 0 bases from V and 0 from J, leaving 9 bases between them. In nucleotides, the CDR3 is TGTGCCAGCAGCGTAGACAGTAGAATGAACACTGAAGCTTTCTTT. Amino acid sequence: CASSVDSRMNTEAFF.

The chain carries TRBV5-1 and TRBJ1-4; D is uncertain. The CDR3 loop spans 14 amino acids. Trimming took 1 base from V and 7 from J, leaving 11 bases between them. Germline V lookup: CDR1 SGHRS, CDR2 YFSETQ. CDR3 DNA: TGCGCCAGCAGCTTGTCAGGCAAGGCTGAAAAACTGTTTTTT. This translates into CASSLSGKAEKLFF.

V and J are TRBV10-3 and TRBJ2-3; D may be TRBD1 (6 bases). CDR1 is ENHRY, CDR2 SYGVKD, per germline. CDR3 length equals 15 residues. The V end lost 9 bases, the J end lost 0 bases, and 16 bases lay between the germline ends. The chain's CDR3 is CAINDGDTSTDTQYF. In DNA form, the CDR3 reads TGTGCCATAAACGACGGGGACACCAGCACAGATACGCAGTATTTT.

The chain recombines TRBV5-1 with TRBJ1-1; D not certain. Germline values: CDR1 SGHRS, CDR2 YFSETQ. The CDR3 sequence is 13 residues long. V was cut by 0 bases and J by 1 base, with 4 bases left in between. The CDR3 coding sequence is TGCGCCAGCAGCTTGGCGCGGAACACTGAAGCTTTCTTT. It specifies CASSLARNTEAFF.

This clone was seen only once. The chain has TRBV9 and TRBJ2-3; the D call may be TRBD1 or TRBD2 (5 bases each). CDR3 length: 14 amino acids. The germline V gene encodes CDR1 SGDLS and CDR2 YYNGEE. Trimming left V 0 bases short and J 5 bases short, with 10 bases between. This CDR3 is CASSVDVGVDTQYF. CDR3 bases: TGTGCCAGCAGCGTAGACGTGGGGGTAGATACGCAGTATTTT.

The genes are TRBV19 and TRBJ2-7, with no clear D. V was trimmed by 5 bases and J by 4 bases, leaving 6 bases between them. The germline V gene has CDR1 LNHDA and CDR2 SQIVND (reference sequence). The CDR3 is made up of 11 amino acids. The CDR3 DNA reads TGTGCCAGTAGTCCCGGTTACGAGCAGTACTTC. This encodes CASSPGYEQYF.

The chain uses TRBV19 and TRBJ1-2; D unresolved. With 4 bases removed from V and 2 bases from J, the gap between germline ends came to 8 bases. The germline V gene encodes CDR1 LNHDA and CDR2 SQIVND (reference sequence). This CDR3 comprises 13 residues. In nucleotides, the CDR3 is TGTGCCAGTAGTACCGGGCCGAACTATGGCTACACCTTC. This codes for CASSTGPNYGYTF.

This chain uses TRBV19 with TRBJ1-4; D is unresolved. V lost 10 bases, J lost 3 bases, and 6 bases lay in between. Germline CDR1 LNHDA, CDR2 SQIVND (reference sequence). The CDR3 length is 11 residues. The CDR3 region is CATESNEKLFF. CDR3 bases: TGTGCCACAGAGTCTAATGAAAAACTGTTTTTT.

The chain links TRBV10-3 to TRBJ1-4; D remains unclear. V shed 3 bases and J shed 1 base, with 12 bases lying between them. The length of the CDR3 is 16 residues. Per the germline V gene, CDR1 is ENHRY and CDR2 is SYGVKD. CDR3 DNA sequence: TGTGCCATCAGTGATTCCTACAGCGAAACTAATGAAAAACTGTTTTTT. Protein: CAISDSYSETNEKLFF.

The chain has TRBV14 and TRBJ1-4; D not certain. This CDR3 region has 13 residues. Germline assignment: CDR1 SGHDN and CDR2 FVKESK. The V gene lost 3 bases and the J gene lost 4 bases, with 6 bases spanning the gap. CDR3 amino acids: CASSQILNEKLFF. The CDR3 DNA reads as TGTGCCAGCAGCCAGATACTTAATGAAAAACTGTTTTTT.

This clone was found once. The CDR3 sequence is CASSGAAGAGELFF. DNA of the CDR3: TGTGCCAGCAGCGGGGCAGCCGGGGCCGGGGAGCTGTTTTTT. V gene TRBV9 combines with J gene TRBJ2-2, with D perhaps matching TRBD2 (5 bases). V lost 3 bases and J lost 6, with 12 bases in between. This CDR3 region has 14 residues. Per the germline V gene, CDR1 is SGDLS and CDR2 is YYNGEE.

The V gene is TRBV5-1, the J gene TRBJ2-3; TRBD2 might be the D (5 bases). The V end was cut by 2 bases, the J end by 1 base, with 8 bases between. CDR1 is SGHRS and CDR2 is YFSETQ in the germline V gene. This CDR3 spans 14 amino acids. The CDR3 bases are TGCGCCAGCAGCTTCCTTAGCGGCACAGATACGCAGTATTTT. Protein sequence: CASSFLSGTDTQYF.

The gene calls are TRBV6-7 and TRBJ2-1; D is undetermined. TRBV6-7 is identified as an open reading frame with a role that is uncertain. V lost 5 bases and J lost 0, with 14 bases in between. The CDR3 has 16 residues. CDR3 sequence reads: CASSPPRQNSYNEQFF. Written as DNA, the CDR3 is TGTGCCAGCAGTCCCCCTCGCCAGAACTCCTACAATGAGCAGTTCTTC.

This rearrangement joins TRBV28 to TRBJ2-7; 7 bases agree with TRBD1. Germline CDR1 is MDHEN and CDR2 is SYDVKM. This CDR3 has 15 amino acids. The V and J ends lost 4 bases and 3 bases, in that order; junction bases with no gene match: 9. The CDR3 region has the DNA TGTGCCAGCAGTTCAGACAGGGCTGGTTTCTACGAGCAGTACTTC. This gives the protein CASSSDRAGFYEQYF. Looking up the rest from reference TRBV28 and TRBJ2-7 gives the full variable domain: DVKVTQSSRYLVKRTGEKVFLECVQDMDHENMFWYRQDPGLGLRLIYFSYDVKMKEKGDIPEGYSVSREKKERFSLILESASTNQTSMYLCASSSDRAGFYEQYFGPGTRLTVT.

CDR3 amino acids: CASSPPSFLNYGYTF. The CDR3 DNA sequence: TGTGCCAGCTCACCACCTTCCTTCCTTAACTATGGCTACACCTTC. V is TRBV18 and J is TRBJ1-2; no clear D. Germline-derived CDR1 and CDR2 are KGHSH and LQKENI. The CDR3 runs 15 residues. V was clipped by 0 bases and J by 1 base, with 9 bases between them.

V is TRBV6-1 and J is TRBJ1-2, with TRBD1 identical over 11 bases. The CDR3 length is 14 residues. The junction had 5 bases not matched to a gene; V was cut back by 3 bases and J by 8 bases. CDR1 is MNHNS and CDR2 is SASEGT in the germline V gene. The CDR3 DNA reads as TGTGCCAGCAGTGACGGACAGGGGGCCGTCGGCTACACCTTC. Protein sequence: CASSDGQGAVGYTF.

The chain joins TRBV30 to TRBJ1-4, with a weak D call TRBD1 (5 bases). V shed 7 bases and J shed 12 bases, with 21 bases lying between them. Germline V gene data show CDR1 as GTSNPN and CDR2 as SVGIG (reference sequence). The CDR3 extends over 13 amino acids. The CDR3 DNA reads TGTGCCTTAAACAGCCTCAGAAGGGGTGAACTGTTTTTT. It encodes CALNSLRRGELFF. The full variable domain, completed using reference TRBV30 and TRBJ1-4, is SQTIHQWPATLVQPVGSPLSLECTVEGTSNPNLYWYRQAAGRGLQLLFYSVGIGQISSEVPQNLSASRPQDRQFILSSKKLLLSDSGFYLCALNSLRRGELFFGSGTQLSVL.

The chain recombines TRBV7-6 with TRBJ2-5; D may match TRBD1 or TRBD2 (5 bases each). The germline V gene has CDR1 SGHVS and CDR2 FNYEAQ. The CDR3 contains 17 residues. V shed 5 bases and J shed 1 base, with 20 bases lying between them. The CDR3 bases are TGTGCCAGCAGCCCCCGCGTCGGGGCACGGGTCCAAGAGACCCAGTACTTC. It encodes CASSPRVGARVQETQYF.